One and the same sample provided the 23 T cell receptor beta chains below, sequenced in a study of OX40 agonist ivuxolimab in advanced cancers. Only in-frame clones appear in the TCRdb table, and some are missing; sequencing was by immunoSEQ multiplex PCR. The sample holds approximately 59,000 clones, around four fifths seen once. Specimen: CD4+ or CD8+ T cells sorted from blood, collected in a trial of the OX40 agonist ivuxolimab. Every receptor here comes from an adult with an advanced solid tumor such as melanoma, head and neck, liver or kidney cancer.

A remark on this clone: At one end the junction does not follow the germline gene, possibly because of a read error. The chain carries TRBV7-8 and TRBJ2-4, with 9 bases fitting TRBD2. Germline V gene sequence: CDR1 SGHVS, CDR2 FQNEAQ. The CDR3 is made up of 14 amino acids. The CDR3 reads CASSPRGGERGVNF. In nucleotides, the CDR3 is TGTGCCAGCAGCCCAAGGGGAGGGGAGCGGGGGGTCAACTTC.

V usage is TRBV4-1 and J usage is TRBJ2-7; 9 bases align to TRBD1. The V segment lost 6 bases and the J segment 4 bases; nucleotides outside the gene matches: 10. This CDR3 has 15 amino acids. CDR1 and CDR2 (germline): MGHRA, YSYEKL. CDR3 loop: CASRNTRDREYEQYF. CDR3 bases: TGCGCCAGCAGGAACACCCGGGACAGGGAATACGAGCAGTACTTC.

The V gene is TRBV9, the J gene TRBJ2-5; 7 nucleotides match TRBD1. V shed 2 bases, J shed 3 bases, and the junction held 4 bases outside the gene matches. CDR1 and CDR2 (germline): SGDLS, YYNGEE. The CDR3 totals 14 residues. CDR3 nucleotide sequence: TGTGCCAGCAGCGTGGGACAGAACAAAGAGACCCAGTACTTC. Amino acid sequence: CASSVGQNKETQYF.

The rearrangement links TRBV19 to TRBJ2-3; either TRBD1 or TRBD2 may supply D (7 bases each). Looked up from germline, CDR1 is LNHDA and CDR2 is SQIVND (reference sequence). The CDR3 runs to 15 residues. The germline V and J ends were trimmed by 8 bases and 1 base, with 16 bases remaining between them. CDR3 coding DNA: TGTGCCAGTTATCAGGGGGGGGGTCGCACAGATACGCAGTATTTT. It encodes CASYQGGGRTDTQYF.

J is TRBJ2-3 and V is TRBV6-1; D is ambiguous. Germline CDR1 reads MNHNS; CDR2 reads SASEGT. Trimming removed 0 bases from V and 2 bases from J, with 12 bases in between. The CDR3 totals 16 residues. CDR3 amino acids: CASSEALTDVTDTQYF. Here the CDR3 DNA reads TGTGCCAGCAGTGAAGCGCTTACAGATGTCACAGATACGCAGTATTTT.

V usage is TRBV10-1 and J usage is TRBJ1-5; possible D gene TRBD1, 6 bases. The V gene lost 8 bases and the J gene lost 6 bases, with 14 bases spanning the gap. CDR3 size: 13 residues. Germline V gene data show CDR1 as WNHNN and CDR2 as SYGVQD (reference sequence). CDR3: CASPVGGLQPQHF. The CDR3 bases are TGCGCCAGCCCCGTGGGGGGCCTTCAGCCCCAGCATTTT.

V gene TRBV27 combines with J gene TRBJ1-1; 9 nucleotides line up with TRBD1. The CDR3 runs to 16 residues. Germline CDR1 and CDR2: MNHEY and SMNVEV (reference sequence). The V gene end was trimmed by 4 bases and the J gene end by 0 bases; junction bases not matched to a gene: 6. The CDR3 reads CASSSGQGPMNTEAFF. The CDR3 DNA is TGTGCCAGCAGTTCTGGACAGGGGCCAATGAACACTGAAGCTTTCTTT.

The J gene is TRBJ2-7, the V gene TRBV4-2; D is possibly TRBD2 (6 bases). The CDR3 contains 14 residues. CDR1 and CDR2 (germline): LGHNA, YNFKEQ. V dropped 0 bases and J dropped 6 bases, with 12 bases sitting between them. In nucleotides, the CDR3 is TGTGCCAGCAGCCAAGATGCGGGACCGGGCGAGCAGTACTTC. Translation gives CASSQDAGPGEQYF.

The chain employs TRBV15 and TRBJ2-5; perhaps D is TRBD1 or TRBD2 (6 bases each). V lost 3 bases to trimming and J lost 4 bases, with 21 bases between them. Germline-derived CDR1 and CDR2 are LNHNV and YYDKDF (reference sequence). The CDR3 is 17 amino acids. CDR3 amino acids: CATSRGLGGGFGETQYF. DNA for the CDR3: TGTGCCACCAGCAGGGGTCTAGGGGGAGGCTTCGGAGAGACCCAGTACTTC.

The V and J genes are TRBV5-1 and TRBJ1-1; D remains unclear. Germline V gene lookup returns CDR1 SGHRS and CDR2 YFSETQ. V lost 3 bases, J lost 2 bases, and 8 bases lay in between. The CDR3 has 13 amino acids. CDR3 DNA: TGCGCCAGCAGCTCTCCCGGAAACACTGAAGCTTTCTTT. Translating gives CASSSPGNTEAFF.

This clone has only one observation. The J gene is TRBJ1-3, the V gene TRBV4-3; D not certain. This CDR3 is built from 13 residues. Germline V gene data show CDR1 as LGHNA and CDR2 as YSLEER. Trimming removed 1 base at V and 4 bases at J, with 5 bases between. CDR3 DNA: TGCGCCAGCAGCCAAGGAAGGGGAAACACCATATATTTT. Its translation: CASSQGRGNTIYF.

The CDR3 is CASSRVAGSGNEQFF. CDR3 coding DNA: TGTGCCAGCAGCCGCGTCGCGGGATCGGGGAATGAGCAGTTCTTC. This chain links TRBV7-3 with TRBJ2-1, with TRBD2 as a possible D gene (6 bases). CDR1 and CDR2 (germline): SGHTA, FQGTGA. Between the trimmed V and J ends, which lost 5 bases and 7 bases, there was a span of 18 bases. The CDR3 contains 15 residues.

The chain joins TRBV10-2 to TRBJ1-2; D remains ambiguous. There are 14 residues in the CDR3. In germline, CDR1 is WSHSY, CDR2 SAAADI. Trimming pared 0 bases from V and 8 bases from J, leaving 13 bases between. Here the CDR3 DNA reads TGCGCCAGCAGTGAGTCGTCGGCCGTGGGCGGCTACACCTTC. Translating it yields CASSESSAVGGYTF.

The V gene is TRBV7-9, the J gene TRBJ2-7, with D possibly being TRBD2 (6 bases). Germline values: CDR1 SEHNR, CDR2 FQNEAQ (reference sequence). The CDR3 extends over 14 amino acids. V gave up 6 bases and J gave up 7 bases, with 19 bases separating them. CDR3: CASSRSGTLEEQYF. CDR3 in DNA: TGTGCCAGCAGTCGCTCCGGGACTCTCGAGGAGCAGTACTTC.

This chain connects TRBV5-6 to TRBJ2-5; 8 bases align to TRBD2. The V segment lost 4 bases and the J segment 5 bases; nucleotides outside the gene matches: 13. The germline V gene has CDR1 SGHDT and CDR2 YYEEEE. The CDR3 runs 16 residues. CDR3 in DNA: TGTGCCAGCAGCCGCCTGGGAAGCGGGAGTGGGGAGACCCAGTACTTC. Residues: CASSRLGSGSGETQYF.

The chain employs TRBV30 and TRBJ2-7; TRBD2 is a possible D gene (6 bases). CDR3 length: 13 amino acids. The germline V and J ends were trimmed by 1 base and 5 bases, with 12 bases remaining between them. Germline V gene data show CDR1 as GTSNPN and CDR2 as SVGIG (reference sequence). Written as DNA, the CDR3 is TGTGCCTGGAGTGCGGGACTTGCCCACGAGCAGTACTTC. Protein sequence: CAWSAGLAHEQYF.

The V gene is TRBV5-1, the J gene TRBJ1-1, with D possibly matching TRBD1 (6 bases). The CDR3 sequence is 13 residues long. V lost 4 bases, J lost 5 bases, and 12 bases lay in between. The germline CDR1 and CDR2 sequences are SGHRS and YFSETQ. This chain's CDR3 is CASSRQVSTEAFF. The CDR3 DNA follows: TGCGCCAGCAGCCGACAGGTTTCGACTGAAGCTTTCTTT.

The gene calls are TRBV7-3 and TRBJ2-3; tentatively, D is TRBD2 (7 bases). Germline assignment: CDR1 SGHTA and CDR2 FQGTGA. Trimming left V 4 bases short and J 6 bases short, with 14 bases between. The CDR3 contains 14 residues. This chain's CDR3 is CASSSMGGQDTQYF. For the CDR3, the DNA is TGTGCCAGCAGCTCTATGGGGGGGCAGGATACGCAGTATTTT. The entire variable domain, with the rest obtained from reference TRBV7-3 and TRBJ2-3, is as follows: GAGVSQTPSNKVTEKGKYVELRCDPISGHTALYWYRQSLGQGPEFLIYFQGTGAADDSGLPNDRFFAVRPEGSVSTLKIQRTERGDSAVYLCASSSMGGQDTQYFGPGTRLTVL.

The chain couples TRBV6-4 to TRBJ2-4; TRBD2 agrees at 10 bases. Trimming cost V 11 bases and J 2 bases; bases outside gene matches: 6. CDR3 length equals 14 residues. Germline CDR1 and CDR2: MRHNA and SNTAGT. CDR3 region: CAPEGLATKNIQYF. CDR3 sequence (DNA): TGTGCCCCTGAGGGACTAGCGACCAAAAACATTCAGTACTTC.

This clone turned up a few times. The chain recombines TRBV9 with TRBJ1-4; 8 bases agree with TRBD1. The V gene's germline CDR1 is SGDLS and CDR2 YYNGEE. The CDR3 contains 16 residues. V lost 3 bases and J lost 5; bases outside the gene matches: 9. The CDR3 coding sequence is TGTGCCAGCAGCGGAAACCCAGGGGGCGGAAATGAAAAACTGTTTTTT. It encodes CASSGNPGGGNEKLFF.

The chain carries TRBV7-8 and TRBJ2-5; TRBD2 might be the D (5 bases). This CDR3 has 17 residues. V was trimmed by 4 bases and J by 5 bases, leaving 23 bases between them. Germline V CDR1 and CDR2: SGHVS, FQNEAQ. The CDR3 DNA is TGTGCCAGCAGCTCCCATCCCCTAGCAACAGCTGCGGAGACCCAGTACTTC. It is translated as CASSSHPLATAAETQYF.

The table lists this clone with a count of one. V usage is TRBV5-1 and J usage is TRBJ2-3, with D unresolved. This CDR3 is 14 amino acids long. V was pared by 2 bases and J by 3 bases, with 10 bases between. Germline V gene sequence: CDR1 SGHRS, CDR2 YFSETQ. As DNA, the CDR3 is TGCGCCAGCAGCTTCCTCCAGGAAACAGATACGCAGTATTTT. The encoded protein is CASSFLQETDTQYF. The full variable domain, with the rest looked up from reference TRBV5-1 and TRBJ2-3, is KAGVTQTPRYLIKTRGQQVTLSCSPISGHRSVSWYQQTPGQGLQFLFEYFSETQRNKGNFPGRFSGRQFSNSRSEMNVSTLELGDSALYLCASSFLQETDTQYFGPGTRLTVL.

The V gene is TRBV28, the J gene TRBJ1-2, with 8 bases identical to TRBD1. The CDR3 is 12 residues long. The trim removed 8 bases at V and 8 bases at J, leaving 7 bases unmatched. Germline-derived CDR1 and CDR2 are MDHEN and SYDVKM. CDR3 coding DNA: TGTGCCAGCTGGGGACAGGCCTCCGGCTACACCTTC. Translation gives CASWGQASGYTF.